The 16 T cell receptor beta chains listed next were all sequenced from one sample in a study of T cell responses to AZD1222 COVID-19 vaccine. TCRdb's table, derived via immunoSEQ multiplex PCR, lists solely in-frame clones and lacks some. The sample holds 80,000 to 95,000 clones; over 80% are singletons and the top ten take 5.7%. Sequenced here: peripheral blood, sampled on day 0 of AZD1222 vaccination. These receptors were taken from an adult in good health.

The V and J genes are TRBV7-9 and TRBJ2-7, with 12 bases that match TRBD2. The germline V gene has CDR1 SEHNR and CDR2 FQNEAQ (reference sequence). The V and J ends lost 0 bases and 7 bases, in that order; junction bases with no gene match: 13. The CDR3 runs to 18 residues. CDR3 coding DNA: TGTGCCAGCAGCTTAGCCTACGGACTAGCGGGGATGGAGTGGGAGCAGTACTTC. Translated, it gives CASSLAYGLAGMEWEQYF.

In nucleotides, the CDR3 is TGTGCCAGTAATGACCGGGGACGCACTGAAGCTTTCTTT. This gives the protein CASNDRGRTEAFF. The gene calls are TRBV19 and TRBJ1-1, with D possibly TRBD1 on 5 matching bases. The CDR3 extends over 13 amino acids. With 7 bases removed from V and 4 bases from J, the gap between germline ends came to 13 bases. From germline, CDR1 is LNHDA and CDR2 SQIVND (reference sequence).

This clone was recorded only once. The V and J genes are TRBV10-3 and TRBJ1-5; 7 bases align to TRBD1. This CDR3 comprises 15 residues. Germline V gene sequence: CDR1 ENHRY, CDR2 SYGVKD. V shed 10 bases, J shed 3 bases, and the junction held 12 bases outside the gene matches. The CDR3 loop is CATTGIDDPNQPQHF. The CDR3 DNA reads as TGTGCCACGACAGGGATCGATGATCCCAATCAGCCCCAGCATTTT.

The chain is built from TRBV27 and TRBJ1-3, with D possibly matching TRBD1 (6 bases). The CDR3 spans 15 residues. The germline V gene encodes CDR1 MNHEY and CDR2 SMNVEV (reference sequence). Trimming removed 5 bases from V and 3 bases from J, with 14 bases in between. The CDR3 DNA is TGTGCCAGCAGTAGCAGGGGTTTCCTTGGAAACACCATATATTTT. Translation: CASSSRGFLGNTIYF.

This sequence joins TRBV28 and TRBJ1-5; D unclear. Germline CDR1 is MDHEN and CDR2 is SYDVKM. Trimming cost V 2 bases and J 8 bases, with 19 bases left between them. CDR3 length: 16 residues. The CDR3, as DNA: TGTGCCAGCAGTTTAATAAGCTGGATGAGTGTCAAGCCCCAGCATTTT. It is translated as CASSLISWMSVKPQHF.

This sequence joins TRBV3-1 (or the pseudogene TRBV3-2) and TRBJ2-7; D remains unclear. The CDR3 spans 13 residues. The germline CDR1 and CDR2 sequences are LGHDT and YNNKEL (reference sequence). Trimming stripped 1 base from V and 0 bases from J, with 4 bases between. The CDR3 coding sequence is TGTGCCAGCAGCCAAGCCAGCTCCTACGAGCAGTACTTC. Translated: CASSQASSYEQYF.

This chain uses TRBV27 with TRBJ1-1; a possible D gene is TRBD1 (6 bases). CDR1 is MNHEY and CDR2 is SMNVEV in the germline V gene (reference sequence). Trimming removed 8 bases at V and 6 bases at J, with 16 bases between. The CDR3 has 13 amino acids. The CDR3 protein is CASRYTGYAEAFF. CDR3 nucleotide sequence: TGTGCCAGCCGATACACAGGGTACGCTGAAGCTTTCTTT.

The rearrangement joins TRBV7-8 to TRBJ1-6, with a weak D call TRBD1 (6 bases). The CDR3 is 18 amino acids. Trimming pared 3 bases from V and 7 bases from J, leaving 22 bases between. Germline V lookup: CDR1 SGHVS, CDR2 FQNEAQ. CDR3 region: CASSFQRDGGAWNSPLHF. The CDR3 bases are TGTGCCAGCAGCTTCCAGAGAGACGGGGGCGCGTGGAATTCACCCCTCCACTTT.

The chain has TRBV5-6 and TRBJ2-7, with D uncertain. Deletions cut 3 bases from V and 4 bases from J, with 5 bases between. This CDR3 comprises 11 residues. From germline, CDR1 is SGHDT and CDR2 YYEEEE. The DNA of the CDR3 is TGTGCCAGCAGCTACGGTTACGAGCAGTACTTC. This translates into CASSYGYEQYF. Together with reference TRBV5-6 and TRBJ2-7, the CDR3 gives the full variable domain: DAGVTQSPTHLIKTRGQQVTLRCSPKSGHDTVSWYQQALGQGPQFIFQYYEEEERQRGNFPDRFSGHQFPNYSSELNVNALLLGDSALYLCASSYGYEQYFGPGTRLTVT.

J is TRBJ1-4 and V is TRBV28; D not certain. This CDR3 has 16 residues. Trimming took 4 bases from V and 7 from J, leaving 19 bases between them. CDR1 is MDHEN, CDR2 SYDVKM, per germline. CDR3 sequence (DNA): TGTGCCAGCAGTTCCCCCGTCCGGGCGTGGGGTGAAAAACTGTTTTTT. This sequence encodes CASSSPVRAWGEKLFF.

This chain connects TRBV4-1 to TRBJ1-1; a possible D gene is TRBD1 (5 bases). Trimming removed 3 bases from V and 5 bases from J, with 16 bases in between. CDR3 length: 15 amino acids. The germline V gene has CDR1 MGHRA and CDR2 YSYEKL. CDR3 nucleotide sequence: TGCGCCAGCAGCCACTTTTTTGGGGGTGGAACTGAAGCTTTCTTT. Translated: CASSHFFGGGTEAFF.

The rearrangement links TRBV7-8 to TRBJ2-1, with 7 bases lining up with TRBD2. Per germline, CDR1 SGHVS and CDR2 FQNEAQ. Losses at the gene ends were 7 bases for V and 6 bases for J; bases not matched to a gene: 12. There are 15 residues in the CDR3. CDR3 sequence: CASTVTSSIVNEQFF. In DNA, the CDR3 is TGTGCCAGCACCGTGACTAGCTCAATTGTCAATGAGCAGTTCTTC.

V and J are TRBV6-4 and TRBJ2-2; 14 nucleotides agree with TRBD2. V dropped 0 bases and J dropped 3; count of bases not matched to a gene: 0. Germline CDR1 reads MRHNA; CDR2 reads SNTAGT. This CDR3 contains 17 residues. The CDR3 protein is CASSDSTSGGDTGELFF. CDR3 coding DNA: TGTGCCAGCAGTGACTCGACTAGCGGGGGGGACACCGGGGAGCTGTTTTTT.

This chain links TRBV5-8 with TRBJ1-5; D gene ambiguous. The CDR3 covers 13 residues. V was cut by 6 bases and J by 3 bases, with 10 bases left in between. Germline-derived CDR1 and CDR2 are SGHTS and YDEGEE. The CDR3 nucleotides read TGTGCCAGCACCCCAGGCCCCAATCAGCCCCAGCATTTT. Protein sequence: CASTPGPNQPQHF.

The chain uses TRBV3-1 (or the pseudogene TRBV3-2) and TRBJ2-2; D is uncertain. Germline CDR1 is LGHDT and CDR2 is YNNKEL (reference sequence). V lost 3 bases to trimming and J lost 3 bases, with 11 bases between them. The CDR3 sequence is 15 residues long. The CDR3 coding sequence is TGTGCCAGCAGCCACCCCCGACCGGACACCGGGGAGCTGTTTTTT. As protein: CASSHPRPDTGELFF.

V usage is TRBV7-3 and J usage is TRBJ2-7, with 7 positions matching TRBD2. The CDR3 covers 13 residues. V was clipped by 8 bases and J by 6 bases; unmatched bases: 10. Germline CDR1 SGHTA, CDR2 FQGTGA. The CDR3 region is CASGTPGGSEQYF. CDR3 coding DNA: TGTGCCAGCGGGACCCCCGGGGGGTCCGAGCAGTACTTC.